A single sample gave rise to the 24 T cell receptor beta chains below, sequenced in a study of vaccination effects on CD4 cells after COVID-19. Clones were read by immunoSEQ multiplex PCR, and TCRdb kept only the in-frame ones, dropping some. The table includes more than 40,000 clones, approximately 70% detected once. Their antigens are not known. Antigen-specific CD4+ T cells were first expanded with viral peptide pools by the ViraFEST assay and only then sequenced. Cells that had been cultured for roughly ten days were the source of isolated CD4+ T cells. In the vaccine recipients, nucleocapsid antibodies were negative and there was no prior SARS-CoV-2 infection. The sequenced sample was CD4+ T cells from PBMCs cultured with HCoV-OC43 spike peptides, obtained before COVID-19 vaccination. Subset of the sample: HCoV-OC43 spike overlapping peptide pool stimulation. These receptors all stem from a human donor who received a COVID-19 vaccine.

This chain connects TRBV6-5 to TRBJ2-7; D not resolved. The CDR3 spans 14 residues. Germline V CDR1 and CDR2: MNHEY, SVGAGI. V dropped 6 bases and J dropped 2 bases, with 14 bases sitting between them. CDR3 coding DNA: TGTGCCAGCAGCTCGACCGACCCCACCTACGAGCAGTACTTC. Translating gives CASSSTDPTYEQYF.

The chain links TRBV7-8 to TRBJ2-7; D is unresolved. Germline V lookup: CDR1 SGHVS, CDR2 FQNEAQ. CDR3 length: 14 amino acids. With 4 bases removed from V and 5 bases from J, the gap between germline ends came to 15 bases. The CDR3 nucleotides read TGTGCCAGCAGCTCGAGATGGGAAGGAAACGAGCAGTACTTC. Amino acid sequence: CASSSRWEGNEQYF.

The V gene is TRBV18, the J gene TRBJ2-3; 9 nucleotides line up with TRBD2. The germline CDR1 and CDR2 sequences are KGHSH and LQKENI. The V segment lost 0 bases and the J segment 0 bases; nucleotides outside the gene matches: 7. The CDR3 loop spans 18 amino acids. The CDR3: CASSPPLAGLPSTDTQYF. CDR3 nucleotide sequence: TGTGCCAGCTCACCACCCCTAGCGGGACTTCCTAGCACAGATACGCAGTATTTT.

The gene calls are TRBV19 and TRBJ1-2; D unresolved. Per the germline V gene, CDR1 is LNHDA and CDR2 is SQIVND (reference sequence). The CDR3 is 13 amino acids. Trimming removed 2 bases at V and 3 bases at J, with 7 bases between. CDR3 loop: CASSIRAYYGYTF. The DNA of the CDR3 is TGTGCCAGTAGTATAAGAGCTTACTATGGCTACACCTTC.

The chain recombines TRBV7-3 with TRBJ2-7; D gene uncertain. The CDR3 is made up of 13 amino acids. V gave up 5 bases and J gave up 6 bases, with 14 bases separating them. CDR1 and CDR2 from the germline V gene are SGHTA and FQGTGA. CDR3 sequence reads: CASSPHPHGEQYF. The CDR3 DNA reads as TGTGCCAGCAGCCCCCATCCCCATGGCGAGCAGTACTTC. The whole variable domain, filled in from reference TRBV7-3 and TRBJ2-7, reads GAGVSQTPSNKVTEKGKYVELRCDPISGHTALYWYRQSLGQGPEFLIYFQGTGAADDSGLPNDRFFAVRPEGSVSTLKIQRTERGDSAVYLCASSPHPHGEQYFGPGTRLTVT.

This clone was recorded many times. CDR3 residues: CASSRQGPIYEQYF. CDR3 DNA sequence: TGTGCCAGCAGCCGACAAGGCCCGATCTACGAGCAGTACTTC. This rearrangement joins TRBV3-1 (or the pseudogene TRBV3-2) to TRBJ2-7; unclear D gene. The CDR3 runs to 14 residues. The V end was cut by 4 bases, the J end by 3 bases, with 13 bases between. Germline loops: CDR1 LGHDT, CDR2 YNNKEL (reference sequence).

This clone was seen more than once but under ten times. The CDR3: CASSPKDGINTIYF. The CDR3 DNA reads as TGTGCCAGCTCACCAAAGGACGGGATAAACACCATATATTTT. The chain carries TRBV18 and TRBJ1-3, with D unresolved. CDR1 is KGHSH, CDR2 LQKENI, per germline. Trimming removed 2 bases at V and 6 bases at J, with 11 bases between. This CDR3 is 14 amino acids long.

The sample holds a few counts of this clone. The chain is built from TRBV7-3 and TRBJ2-7; the match to TRBD2 covers 8 bases. The CDR3 is 14 amino acids. Germline CDR1 SGHTA, CDR2 FQGTGA. Trimming at V came to 4 bases and at J to 2 bases, leaving 4 bases not matched to a gene. CDR3 residues: CASSYSGDPYEQYF. The CDR3 nucleotides are TGTGCCAGCAGCTATAGCGGGGACCCCTACGAGCAGTACTTC.

The sample holds one count of this clone. The chain combines TRBV18 with TRBJ2-4; no firm D call. CDR3 length: 17 amino acids. Germline lookup yields CDR1 KGHSH and CDR2 LQKENI. V was cut by 3 bases and J by 0 bases, with 15 bases left in between. Written as DNA, the CDR3 is TGTGCCAGCTCACCGGCGCAGCTTCTCCTAGCCAAAAACATTCAGTACTTC. Translating gives CASSPAQLLLAKNIQYF.

This clone was counted once. The V call is TRBV5-6, the J call TRBJ2-2; no definite D call. This CDR3 is built from 14 residues. In germline, CDR1 is SGHDT, CDR2 YYEEEE. Trimming removed 2 bases at V and 5 bases at J, with 10 bases between. The CDR3 sequence is CASSFGIRTGELFF. As DNA, the CDR3 is TGTGCCAGCAGCTTTGGCATTAGGACCGGGGAGCTGTTTTTT.

The chain is built from TRBV27 and TRBJ1-1; TRBD1 might be the D (5 bases). CDR3 size: 15 residues. Germline lookup yields CDR1 MNHEY and CDR2 SMNVEV (reference sequence). V was shortened by 5 bases and J by 5 bases, with 18 bases between the two germline ends. The DNA of the CDR3 is TGTGCCAGCAGTCCCCGGGACGGAGGGGATACTGAAGCTTTCTTT. Protein product: CASSPRDGGDTEAFF.

The CDR3 coding sequence is TGCGCCAGCAGCCAAGCATTATCAGGGGCCCGAGACTATGGCTACACCTTC. Translated, it gives CASSQALSGARDYGYTF. The rearrangement uses TRBV4-1 and TRBJ1-2; D possibly corresponds to TRBD1 (6 bases). Germline V gene data show CDR1 as MGHRA and CDR2 as YSYEKL. The CDR3 is 17 amino acids. V was trimmed by 1 base and J by 3 bases, leaving 18 bases between them.

This chain uses TRBV5-4 with TRBJ2-7; 9 bases map to TRBD2. This CDR3 is 15 amino acids long. J gave up 2 bases and V 4 bases, and 7 bases lay outside the gene matches. Germline V gives CDR1 SGHNT, CDR2 YYREEE (reference sequence). The CDR3 reads CASSPGTSSAYEQYF. CDR3 in DNA: TGTGCCAGCAGCCCCGGGACTAGCTCTGCCTACGAGCAGTACTTC.

The chain combines TRBV6-6 with TRBJ1-1; 7 bases are shared with TRBD1. This CDR3 contains 16 residues. Losses at the gene ends were 6 bases for V and 0 bases for J; bases not matched to a gene: 10. Germline V CDR1 and CDR2: MNHNY, SVGAGI (reference sequence). CDR3 sequence: CASSPRSGQLNTEAFF. Here the CDR3 DNA reads TGTGCCAGCAGCCCACGGTCGGGACAGTTGAACACTGAAGCTTTCTTT.

This clone was observed once. The chain uses TRBV20-1 and TRBJ2-7; D is undetermined. The CDR3 loop spans 11 amino acids. Germline V gene lookup returns CDR1 DFQATT and CDR2 SNEGSKA (reference sequence). The CDR3 loop is CRALSPYEQYF. CDR3 nucleotides: TGCAGGGCTCTCTCCCCCTACGAGCAGTACTTC.

A few counts support this clone. The rearrangement links TRBV2 to TRBJ1-6; 10 bases line up with TRBD1. Germline values: CDR1 SNHLY, CDR2 FYNNEI. The CDR3 is made up of 13 amino acids. V gave up 8 bases and J gave up 10 bases; unmatched junction bases: 5. CDR3 loop: CASGDRGRSPLHF. The CDR3 nucleotides are TGTGCCAGCGGGGACAGGGGTCGGTCACCCCTCCACTTT.

The V gene is TRBV19, the J gene TRBJ1-5; 8 nucleotides line up with TRBD1. Per germline, CDR1 LNHDA and CDR2 SQIVND (reference sequence). V lost 3 bases and J lost 6; bases outside the gene matches: 25. CDR3 size: 21 residues. CDR3 DNA: TGTGCCAGTAGTATGTTAGCCCGGACAGGGAAGGTAGGAGATGGCGGTCAGCCCCAGCATTTT. Protein product: CASSMLARTGKVGDGGQPQHF.

The chain combines TRBV2 with TRBJ1-6; 7 bases are shared with TRBD1. Trimming at V came to 7 bases and at J to 7 bases, leaving 7 bases not matched to a gene. The germline V gene encodes CDR1 SNHLY and CDR2 FYNNEI. CDR3 size: 14 residues. The CDR3 bases are TGTGCCAGCATAAGACAGGGCCAGAATTCACCCCTCCACTTT. Translating it yields CASIRQGQNSPLHF.

This clone was seen a handful of times. The rearrangement joins TRBV4-3 to TRBJ1-3; tentatively, D is TRBD1 (6 bases). The CDR3 sequence is 17 residues long. Germline CDR1 LGHNA, CDR2 YSLEER. Trimming took off 4 bases at V and 0 bases at J, with 16 bases between the two ends. CDR3 in DNA: TGCGCCAGCAGCCTCCAACTCGGGGGGCTCTCTGGAAACACCATATATTTT. This sequence encodes CASSLQLGGLSGNTIYF.

The chain carries TRBV5-6 and TRBJ1-2; D is unclear. Trimming left V 3 bases short and J 1 base short, with 7 bases between. The CDR3 has 13 residues. The germline gives CDR1 SGHDT, CDR2 YYEEEE. CDR3 DNA: TGTGCCAGCAGCTCCCAATATAACTATGGCTACACCTTC. It codes for CASSSQYNYGYTF. The variable domain in full, with the rest retrieved from reference TRBV5-6 and TRBJ1-2, is DAGVTQSPTHLIKTRGQQVTLRCSPKSGHDTVSWYQQALGQGPQFIFQYYEEEERQRGNFPDRFSGHQFPNYSSELNVNALLLGDSALYLCASSSQYNYGYTFGSGTRLTVV.

The chain combines TRBV14 with TRBJ1-1; D might be TRBD1 (5 bases). Trimming pared 4 bases from V and 2 bases from J, leaving 17 bases between. This CDR3 comprises 16 residues. CDR1 is SGHDN and CDR2 is FVKESK in the germline V gene. The CDR3 nucleotides are TGTGCCAGCAGCCCCTGGGGGGGAGACCCAAACACTGAAGCTTTCTTT. It translates to CASSPWGGDPNTEAFF.

The V and J genes are TRBV7-8 and TRBJ2-6, with 10 bases lining up with TRBD2. The CDR3 has 20 residues. Trimming removed 4 bases from V and 3 bases from J; junction bases left unmatched: 15. Germline V gene lookup returns CDR1 SGHVS and CDR2 FQNEAQ. The CDR3 DNA reads TGTGCCAGCAGCTCCTCCCTGGCTAGCGGGAGTAAAGGTGGGGCCAACGTCCTGACTTTC. Translated: CASSSSLASGSKGGANVLTF.

Concerning this clone: The junction differs from germline at one of its ends, possibly a read error. CDR3 DNA sequence: TGTGCCAGCAGCTTAAGGTCTTTCAGTGGGACACCCAAAGAGGCCCAGTACTTC. This gives the protein CASSLRSFSGTPKEAQYF. The chain carries TRBV7-6 and TRBJ2-5; D may be TRBD1 (6 bases). CDR3 length: 18 residues. Germline V gene lookup returns CDR1 SGHVS and CDR2 FNYEAQ.

This chain links TRBV5-7 with TRBJ1-2, with D uncertain. TRBV5-7 is labeled an ORF, and its function is uncertain. V lost 0 bases to trimming and J lost 1 base, with 13 bases between them. CDR3 length: 16 amino acids. The CDR3 DNA is TGTGCCAGCAGCTTGGTTTTGGGCGGATTTAACTATGGCTACACCTTC. It specifies CASSLVLGGFNYGYTF.